The clone carrying this T cell receptor (beta chain) was seen at least ten times. From the PCR reads, TCRdb called clonotypes with MiXCR, one entry per CDR3 protein. The table shows nearly 20,000 distinct CDR3 sequences, with 40% occurring only once. The data were obtained in a study of tumor-infiltrating lymphocytes in oesophageal squamous cell carcinoma. The V end was cut by 6 bases, the J end by 6 bases, with 17 bases between. This CDR3 region has 15 residues. Germline V gene sequence: CDR1 MNHNS, CDR2 SASEGT. The J gene is TRBJ2-2, the V gene TRBV6-1; a weak D match, TRBD2 (6 bases). The origin of this receptor is a male donor with esophageal squamous cell carcinoma. Sequencing input: blood. The CDR3 here is CASRPGLLPSGELFF. As DNA, the CDR3 is TGTGCCAGCAGGCCGGGACTCCTGCCTTCCGGGGAGCTGTTTTTT.